What follows are 9 T cell receptor beta chains derived from one specimen sequenced in a study of T cell repertoires in cytomegalovirus infection. TCRdb reanalysed the reads using MiXCR and keeps one entry per CDR3 protein. This table has 170,000 or so distinct CDR3 sequences, 15% to 20% appearing once. The material sequenced was CD8+ T cells from PBMCs. The receptors shown here come from a human donor in good health (CMV status not recorded). Some clones in this sample may be carry-over from other donors' samples.

The V call is TRBV6-2 or TRBV6-3, the J call TRBJ1-2; 9 bases line up with TRBD1. The CDR3 is 16 residues long. Trimming removed 4 bases from V and 4 bases from J; junction bases left unmatched: 10. Germline CDR1 and CDR2: MNHEY and SVGEGT. CDR3 sequence: CASSFADRGRSYGYTF. CDR3 sequence (DNA): TGTGCCAGCAGTTTCGCGGACAGGGGCCGGAGCTATGGCTACACCTTC.

The chain employs TRBV5-5 and TRBJ1-2; D may be TRBD1 (6 bases). This CDR3 spans 16 amino acids. The V and J ends lost 3 bases and 2 bases respectively, with 17 bases between them. In germline, CDR1 is SGHKS, CDR2 YYEKEE (reference sequence). The CDR3 region has the DNA TGTGCCAGCAGCTGGACGGGCGACAGGTCCAACTATGGCTACACCTTC. Translating it yields CASSWTGDRSNYGYTF. The variable domain in full, completed from reference TRBV5-5 and TRBJ1-2, reads DAGVTQSPTHLIKTRGQQVTLRCSPISGHKSVSWYQQVLGQGPQFIFQYYEKEERGRGNFPDRFSARQFPNYSSELNVNALLLGDSALYLCASSWTGDRSNYGYTFGSGTRLTVV.

This clonotype came up a few times. J is TRBJ2-5 and V is TRBV10-3, with 8 bases lining up with TRBD2. The CDR3 runs to 15 residues. V lost 2 bases and J lost 3; bases outside the gene matches: 5. The germline V gene has CDR1 ENHRY and CDR2 SYGVKD. CDR3 amino acids: CAISEDNGGEETQYF. CDR3 in DNA: TGTGCCATCAGTGAGGATAACGGGGGGGAAGAGACCCAGTACTTC.

This clonotype was seen repeatedly, ten times or more. The chain couples TRBV7-8 to TRBJ2-7, with TRBD1 matching 7 bases. After removal of 10 bases from V and 5 bases from J, the junction contained 8 bases not matched to a gene. Germline values: CDR1 SGHVS, CDR2 FQNEAQ. The CDR3 is made up of 12 amino acids. CDR3 in DNA: TGTGCCATCTACGGGACAGCCGACGAGCAGTACTTC. As protein: CAIYGTADEQYF.

Remarks on this clonotype: Germline and junction disagree at one end, which may indicate a read error. This chain links TRBV4-1 with TRBJ2-2; D not resolved. This CDR3 is 13 amino acids long. CDR1 is MGHRA, CDR2 YSYEKL, per germline. CDR3 loop: CVSSQVFTGELFF. The CDR3 DNA reads as TGCGTCAGCAGCCAAGTCTTCACCGGGGAGCTGTTTTTT.

The V call is TRBV7-2, the J call TRBJ2-1; D is ambiguous. CDR3 length equals 12 residues. Per germline, CDR1 SGHTA and CDR2 FQGNSA. Trimming stripped 5 bases from V and 12 bases from J, with 14 bases between. The CDR3 DNA reads as TGTGCCAGCAGCGCCGGGCTCCCCAGGCAGTTCTTC. This codes for CASSAGLPRQFF.

This clonotype showed up many times. The chain links TRBV7-9 to TRBJ1-1; a weak D match, TRBD1 (5 bases). The length of the CDR3 is 15 residues. Trimming cost V 2 bases and J 5 bases, with 15 bases left between them. The V gene's germline CDR1 is SEHNR and CDR2 FQNEAQ (reference sequence). CDR3 amino acids: CASSLMQGIRTEAFF. CDR3 sequence (DNA): TGTGCCAGCAGCTTAATGCAGGGAATTCGGACTGAAGCTTTCTTT.

This clonotype was observed a few times. A read error is likely, as this CDR3 ends without the conserved phenylalanine or tryptophan. V and J are TRBV7-2 and TRBJ1-1, with TRBD1 matching 10 bases. The V and J ends lost 5 bases and 6 bases, in that order; junction bases with no gene match: 3. This CDR3 spans 13 amino acids. Germline V gene lookup returns CDR1 SGHTA and CDR2 FQGNSA. The CDR3 DNA follows: TGTGCCAGCAGCATTGGACAGGGGGCTGAAGCTTTCTAT. Its translation is CASSIGQGAEAFY.

In this sample, this clonotype turned up a few times. The chain carries TRBV7-2 and TRBJ1-1; tentative D call: TRBD1 (5 bases). Between the trimmed V and J ends, which lost 5 bases and 0 bases, there was a span of 28 bases. The CDR3 is 20 amino acids. In germline, CDR1 is SGHTA, CDR2 FQGNSA. The CDR3 region is CASSPLGAGRLGFMNTEAFF. The CDR3 DNA follows: TGTGCCAGCAGCCCCCTCGGGGCGGGACGACTAGGTTTCATGAACACTGAAGCTTTCTTT.